The 28 T cell receptor beta chains given below trace back to one sample, sequenced in a study of cytomegalovirus exposure and HLA in healthy donors. PCR used 60 Vbeta primers and 13 Jbeta primers. The protocol was immunoSEQ multiplex PCR, while the TCRdb copy is restricted to in-frame clones and leaves out a portion. Among some 170,000 clones listed, 80% were seen once. What was sequenced was PBMCs. The source of these receptors is a woman in her 50s in good health and CMV-seronegative.

The rearrangement links TRBV7-2 to TRBJ2-2; the D gene is possibly TRBD1 (5 bases). Germline V gives CDR1 SGHTA, CDR2 FQGNSA. V lost 1 base to trimming and J lost 0 bases, with 9 bases between them. The CDR3 length is 16 residues. CDR3 DNA sequence: TGTGCCAGCAGCTTAGTAGTAGGGGCGAACACCGGGGAGCTGTTTTTT. Its translation is CASSLVVGANTGELFF. Combining the CDR3 with reference TRBV7-2 and TRBJ2-2 gives the whole variable domain GAGVSQSPSNKVTEKGKDVELRCDPISGHTALYWYRQSLGQGLEFLIYFQGNSAPDKSGLPSDRFSAERTGGSVSTLTIQRTQQEDSAVYLCASSLVVGANTGELFFGEGSRLTVL.

V is TRBV9 and J is TRBJ1-2; a possible D gene is TRBD1 (5 bases). This CDR3 region has 13 residues. Looked up from germline, CDR1 is SGDLS and CDR2 is YYNGEE. Trimming cost V 3 bases and J 2 bases, with 8 bases left between them. The CDR3 region has the DNA TGTGCCAGCAGCGCAGACAGAAACTATGGCTACACCTTC. Translating gives CASSADRNYGYTF.

This clone has just a few counts. The V call is TRBV7-2, the J call TRBJ2-3, with 11 bases fitting TRBD2. V was clipped by 4 bases and J by 0 bases; unmatched bases: 6. The V gene's germline CDR1 is SGHTA and CDR2 FQGNSA. The CDR3 contains 17 residues. CDR3 bases: TGTGCCAGCAGCTCCGCGAGACTAGCGGGGAGCACAGATACGCAGTATTTT. It codes for CASSSARLAGSTDTQYF. Full variable domain (outside the CDR3, taken from reference TRBV7-2 and TRBJ2-3): GAGVSQSPSNKVTEKGKDVELRCDPISGHTALYWYRQSLGQGLEFLIYFQGNSAPDKSGLPSDRFSAERTGGSVSTLTIQRTQQEDSAVYLCASSSARLAGSTDTQYFGPGTRLTVL.

A single count supports this clone. J is TRBJ1-5 and V is TRBV7-2; tentative D call: TRBD1 (6 bases). V lost 1 base to trimming and J lost 4 bases, with 11 bases between them. The CDR3 spans 15 residues. Germline CDR1 SGHTA, CDR2 FQGNSA. CDR3 loop: CASSLGPGTNQPQHF. The CDR3 DNA follows: TGTGCCAGCAGCTTAGGCCCGGGGACAAATCAGCCCCAGCATTTT.

This chain links TRBV30 with TRBJ2-7; TRBD1 aligns across 7 bases. Per germline, CDR1 GTSNPN and CDR2 SVGIG (reference sequence). The CDR3 length is 12 residues. The V segment lost 7 bases and the J segment 4 bases; nucleotides outside the gene matches: 7. CDR3 protein: CAYNRGRYEQYF. The CDR3 DNA is TGTGCCTATAACAGGGGAAGGTACGAGCAGTACTTC.

This chain links TRBV27 with TRBJ2-1, with 9 bases fitting TRBD2. V shed 2 bases, J shed 7 bases, and the junction held 3 bases outside the gene matches. From germline, CDR1 is MNHEY and CDR2 SMNVEV (reference sequence). This CDR3 is built from 14 residues. CDR3 sequence (DNA): TGTGCCAGCAGTTTAGCGGGGGGGGTAAATGAGCAGTTCTTC. Amino acid sequence: CASSLAGGVNEQFF.

The rearrangement joins TRBV7-9 to TRBJ2-5; D perhaps matches TRBD2 (6 bases). The CDR3 has 14 residues. Per the germline V gene, CDR1 is SEHNR and CDR2 is FQNEAQ (reference sequence). The V end lost 5 bases, the J end lost 4 bases, and 14 bases lay between the germline ends. CDR3 residues: CASSPGTEGETQYF. The CDR3 bases are TGTGCCAGCAGCCCAGGGACGGAGGGAGAGACCCAGTACTTC.

This chain joins TRBV5-1 and TRBJ1-2, with 7 bases matching TRBD1. Germline loops: CDR1 SGHRS, CDR2 YFSETQ. The CDR3 is 14 amino acids. V lost 6 bases, J lost 2 bases, and 7 bases stayed unmatched. The DNA of the CDR3 is TGCGCCAGCACCGATACGACAGGGAACTATGGCTACACCTTC. This translates into CASTDTTGNYGYTF.

This chain links TRBV5-4 with TRBJ2-7; TRBD1 aligns across 8 bases. The CDR3 loop spans 16 amino acids. Germline loops: CDR1 SGHNT, CDR2 YYREEE (reference sequence). Germline trimming cut 0 bases from V and 5 bases from J; bases unmatched to any gene: 10. Written as DNA, the CDR3 is TGTGCCAGCAGCTTGGCAAGGGACAGGTTGGCGAACGAGCAGTACTTC. Its translation is CASSLARDRLANEQYF.

This clone was counted between two and nine times. The V gene is TRBV7-2, the J gene TRBJ1-2; D not resolved. V gave up 1 base and J gave up 7 bases, with 10 bases separating them. Germline V gene sequence: CDR1 SGHTA, CDR2 FQGNSA. The CDR3 has 13 amino acids. In DNA, the CDR3 is TGTGCCAGCAGCTTAGAGAGCGTCGGTGGCTACACCTTC. Its protein product is CASSLESVGGYTF.

As DNA, the CDR3 is TGTGCCAGCATTACGGACGGAGGAGGGGAGCAGTACTTC. Residues: CASITDGGGEQYF. The chain employs TRBV2 and TRBJ2-7; perhaps TRBD2 as D (6 bases). The CDR3 sequence is 13 residues long. Trimming removed 7 bases from V and 7 bases from J, with 17 bases in between. The germline CDR1 and CDR2 sequences are SNHLY and FYNNEI. The whole variable domain, remainder taken from reference TRBV2 and TRBJ2-7, is EPEVTQTPSHQVTQMGQEVILRCVPISNHLYFYWYRQILGQKVEFLVSFYNNEISEKSEIFDDQFSVERPDGSNFTLKIRSTKLEDSAMYFCASITDGGGEQYFGPGTRLTVT.

The chain links TRBV6-1 to TRBJ2-7; D possibly corresponds to TRBD1 (5 bases). V lost 1 base, J lost 2 bases, and 12 bases lay in between. Germline V CDR1 and CDR2: MNHNS, SASEGT. CDR3 size: 15 residues. The CDR3 spells CASSEVVTVTYEQYF. The CDR3 DNA follows: TGTGCCAGCAGTGAAGTCGTGACAGTGACCTACGAGCAGTACTTC.

The J gene is TRBJ1-3, the V gene TRBV18; 9 bases are a match to TRBD1. The J segment lost 4 bases and the V segment lost 0 bases, leaving 4 bases of the junction unmatched. CDR1 and CDR2 (germline): KGHSH, LQKENI. This CDR3 is built from 16 residues. CDR3 DNA: TGTGCCAGCTCACCACCGGGACAGGGTTACGGAAACACCATATATTTT. Amino acid sequence: CASSPPGQGYGNTIYF.

Only one count was recorded for this clone. The V call is TRBV19, the J call TRBJ2-3, with 9 bases aligning to TRBD2. V shed 3 bases and J 2 bases; nucleotides not matched to a gene: 12. Per the germline V gene, CDR1 is LNHDA and CDR2 is SQIVND (reference sequence). The CDR3 has 18 residues. Here the CDR3 DNA reads TGTGCCAGTAGTATCCAGCAGCGTAGCGGGGGCTACACAGATACGCAGTATTTT. It yields the protein CASSIQQRSGGYTDTQYF.

V and J are TRBV28 and TRBJ1-1; D not resolved. Germline CDR1 and CDR2: MDHEN and SYDVKM. The CDR3 covers 14 residues. The V and J ends lost 3 bases and 0 bases respectively, with 8 bases between them. CDR3 amino acids: CASSFAGVNTEAFF. CDR3 bases: TGTGCCAGCAGTTTTGCCGGGGTGAACACTGAAGCTTTCTTT. Filled out from reference TRBV28 and TRBJ1-1, the complete variable domain reads DVKVTQSSRYLVKRTGEKVFLECVQDMDHENMFWYRQDPGLGLRLIYFSYDVKMKEKGDIPEGYSVSREKKERFSLILESASTNQTSMYLCASSFAGVNTEAFFGQGTRLTVV.

The chain employs TRBV7-9 and TRBJ2-7, with D uncertain. Germline loops: CDR1 SEHNR, CDR2 FQNEAQ (reference sequence). The germline V and J ends were trimmed by 6 bases and 4 bases, with 13 bases remaining between them. The CDR3 runs 13 residues. This CDR3 reads CASSQTLEYEQYF. The CDR3, as DNA: TGTGCCAGCAGTCAAACCCTGGAGTACGAGCAGTACTTC.

The rearrangement uses TRBV11-2 and TRBJ2-3; TRBD1 is a possible D gene (6 bases). The CDR3 is made up of 13 amino acids. The germline V gene encodes CDR1 SGHAT and CDR2 FQNNGV. Between the trimmed V and J ends, which lost 7 bases and 8 bases, there was a span of 16 bases. The CDR3 is CASTPTGVGTQYF. In DNA, the CDR3 is TGTGCCAGCACCCCGACAGGAGTAGGTACGCAGTATTTT.

This chain connects TRBV5-4 to TRBJ2-5; the D gene is possibly TRBD2 (5 bases). Germline CDR1 is SGHNT and CDR2 is YYREEE (reference sequence). V was cut by 0 bases and J by 4 bases, with 10 bases left in between. The CDR3 is 14 residues long. CDR3 protein: CASSLGGAVETQYF. The CDR3 DNA follows: TGTGCCAGCAGCTTGGGGGGAGCCGTAGAGACCCAGTACTTC.

J is TRBJ1-5 and V is TRBV6-4; TRBD1 agrees at 10 bases. With 4 bases clipped from V and 2 bases from J, the junction kept 2 bases outside the gene matches. Germline V gives CDR1 MRHNA, CDR2 SNTAGT. The CDR3 totals 15 residues. The CDR3 is CASSAGTGGNQPQHF. DNA of the CDR3: TGTGCCAGCAGTGCCGGGACAGGGGGCAATCAGCCCCAGCATTTT.

The chain has TRBV15 and TRBJ2-5; 9 nucleotides line up with TRBD2. There are 13 residues in the CDR3. Unmatched junction bases numbered 4, after V lost 6 bases and J lost 5 bases. The germline V gene encodes CDR1 LNHNV and CDR2 YYDKDF (reference sequence). CDR3 DNA: TGTGCCACCAGACTAGCGGGCGGTGAGACCCAGTACTTC. It yields the protein CATRLAGGETQYF. Drawing the rest from reference TRBV15 and TRBJ2-5, the complete variable domain is DAMVIQNPRYQVTQFGKPVTLSCSQTLNHNVMYWYQQKSSQAPKLLFHYYDKDFNNEADTPDNFQSRRPNTSFCFLDIRSPGLGDTAMYLCATRLAGGETQYFGPGTRLLVL.

Notes on this clone: This may be a read error: a much more frequent sequence differs by one nucleotide. CDR3 nucleotide sequence: TGTGCCAGCAGTTTTGGCGGGAGCACAGATACGCAGTATTTT. This sequence encodes CASSFGGSTDTQYF. The chain links TRBV28 to TRBJ2-3; D may be TRBD2 (5 bases). Trimming took off 3 bases at V and 0 bases at J, with 7 bases between the two ends. The CDR3 is 14 residues long. Germline CDR1 MDHEN, CDR2 SYDVKM.

The chain has TRBV27 and TRBJ2-7; D is perhaps TRBD2 (5 bases). Between the trimmed V and J ends, which lost 4 bases and 5 bases, there was a span of 15 bases. CDR3 length: 14 residues. Looked up from germline, CDR1 is MNHEY and CDR2 is SMNVEV (reference sequence). Here the CDR3 DNA reads TGTGCCAGCAGTTCCCTGACTAAATACCACGAGCAGTACTTC. It translates to CASSSLTKYHEQYF.

The V gene is TRBV7-6, the J gene TRBJ1-1; 7 bases line up with TRBD1. After removal of 6 bases from V and 3 bases from J, the junction contained 13 bases not matched to a gene. This CDR3 is built from 16 residues. CDR1 SGHVS and CDR2 FNYEAQ come from the germline V gene. The CDR3: CASSSNTGVRYTEAFF. The CDR3 DNA reads TGTGCCAGCAGTTCCAACACAGGGGTAAGGTACACTGAAGCTTTCTTT. The entire variable domain, with the rest obtained from reference TRBV7-6 and TRBJ1-1, is as follows: GAGVSQSPRYKVTKRGQDVALRCDPISGHVSLYWYRQALGQGPEFLTYFNYEAQQDKSGLPNDRFSAERPEGSISTLTIQRTEQRDSAMYRCASSSNTGVRYTEAFFGQGTRLTVV.

The chain recombines TRBV5-6 with TRBJ2-1, with D possibly matching TRBD2 (6 bases). The CDR3 contains 15 residues. V gave up 0 bases and J gave up 7 bases, with 14 bases separating them. In germline, CDR1 is SGHDT, CDR2 YYEEEE. The CDR3 DNA is TGTGCCAGCAGCTTGGCCCACGACCGGGAGAATGAGCAGTTCTTC. This sequence encodes CASSLAHDRENEQFF.

V gene TRBV5-1 combines with J gene TRBJ2-5; D perhaps matches TRBD1 (5 bases). The J call is in doubt because the DNA end fits TRBJ2-7 better. CDR3 length: 15 residues. CDR1 is SGHRS, CDR2 YFSETQ, per germline. CDR3 sequence (DNA): TGCGCCAGCAGCCCGGACGTTGGGGCCTCCTACGAGCAGTACTTC. Protein sequence: CASSPDVGASYEQYF.

The chain links TRBV6-5 to TRBJ2-7; a possible D gene is TRBD2 (6 bases). The CDR3 spans 15 residues. Germline CDR1 reads MNHEY; CDR2 reads SVGAGI. Trimming cost V 4 bases and J 1 base, with 14 bases left between them. The CDR3 DNA follows: TGTGCCAGCAGTTCCCCCGGGACTTCGTCCTACGAGCAGTACTTC. Protein sequence: CASSSPGTSSYEQYF.

J is TRBJ1-3 and V is TRBV10-3, with D unresolved. V was clipped by 10 bases and J by 1 base, with 14 bases between them. Germline V gene sequence: CDR1 ENHRY, CDR2 SYGVKD. The CDR3 runs to 14 residues. In nucleotides, the CDR3 is TGTGCCACCAACGTCGGAGGATCTGGAAACACCATATATTTT. It specifies CATNVGGSGNTIYF.

V gene TRBV14 combines with J gene TRBJ2-6; the match to TRBD1 covers 7 bases. CDR1 is SGHDN, CDR2 FVKESK, per germline. The trim removed 1 base at V and 1 base at J, leaving 13 bases unmatched. CDR3 length: 20 residues. CDR3 sequence reads: CASSQALNRGGLSGANVLTF. CDR3 DNA sequence: TGTGCCAGCAGCCAAGCATTAAACAGGGGTGGGTTATCTGGGGCCAACGTCCTGACTTTC. Variable domain in full (rest from reference TRBV14 and TRBJ2-6): EAGVTQFPSHSVIEKGQTVTLRCDPISGHDNLYWYRRVMGKEIKFLLHFVKESKQDESGMPNNRFLAERTGGTYSTLKVQPAELEDSGVYFCASSQALNRGGLSGANVLTFGAGSRLTVL.